This TCR beta chain was recorded in a study of T-cell memory formation after mild COVID-19. Study information: The TCR clusters were mostly specific to one donor.

This CDR3 is 14 amino acids long. Germline CDR1 is MNHNS and CDR2 is SASEGT. The ends were cut back, 3 bases at V and 0 bases at J, with 8 bases in the middle. TCRdb independently ran MiXCR on the 5' RACE reads; one entry per CDR3 protein. Among about 470,000 distinct CDR3 sequences listed, more than 20% were seen once. Concerning this clonotype: Its target is unknown.

Findings and limits, study-wide: While clones contracting from day 15 to 85 were balanced between CD4 and CD8, later expanders leaned CD4+. Whether second-wave clones peaking at day 37 were SARS-CoV-2 specific went unconfirmed. Contracting CD4+ clones were located mainly in CM and EM, and CD8+ clones in EMRA.

The chain employs TRBV6-1 and TRBJ1-2; D remains ambiguous. The clonotype comes from an adult woman who had mild COVID-19 (a few samples of this study predate the infection). Cell type and time point are not known. The sample consisted of PBMCs or a T cell subset sorted from them (not recorded which). The CDR3 coding sequence is TGTGCCAGCAGTGAGGTTCTAGCTAACTATGGCTACACCTTC. Protein product: CASSEVLANYGYTF.